This T cell receptor beta chain stems from a study of T cell responses to AZD1222 COVID-19 vaccine. A word on this clone: The target antigen is unknown.

Trimming stripped 3 bases from V and 7 bases from J, with 13 bases between. Germline V gives CDR1 MNHNY, CDR2 SVGAGI (reference sequence). This CDR3 contains 14 residues. Points from the study as a whole: Among vaccine-associated CD4 TCRs, coverage spanned spike, with dominance at 160-218 and 743-854. Nearly half of spike-specific TCRs reportedly go after variant regions that carry no mutations. Baseline seropositivity characterized only six AZD1222 recipients. The donors showed a predominance of white British ancestry and of females, with possible underestimation of clonal diversity.

Clones were read by immunoSEQ multiplex PCR, and TCRdb kept only the in-frame ones, dropping some. Here the sample spans roughly 120,000 clones, approximately 83% being singletons. The clonotype comes from an adult in good health. The V and J genes are TRBV6-6 and TRBJ2-1; possibly TRBD2 for D (5 bases). The input for sequencing was peripheral blood, taken on day 0 of MenACWY control vaccination. The CDR3 loop is CASSYTGLGNEQFF. In nucleotides, the CDR3 is TGTGCCAGCAGTTATACGGGGTTGGGGAATGAGCAGTTCTTC.